This TCR beta chain was observed in a study of CD8+ T cells in alopecia areata. Looking at the study overall: Dosing with tofacitinib proceeded for 6 to 18 months, followed by 6 months off drug.

Alopecia areata patients gave lesional scalp punch biopsies and peripheral blood samples. Germline loops: CDR1 MNHEY, CDR2 SVGAGI. The CDR3 totals 15 residues. Trimming pared 0 bases from V and 7 bases from J, leaving 13 bases between. Worth noting for this clone: Its antigen is undetermined.

It was cDNA, reverse transcribed from extracted RNA, that served as the sequencing template. The repertoire was sequenced with immunoSEQ multiplex PCR; TCRdb's copy has only in-frame clones and lacks some. The sample includes 9,900 or so clones, roughly 62% of them seen just once. Study results and limitations: TCRs were shared less clearly across patients than in mice, possibly for HLA-related reasons. Relative to normal scalp, lesional scalp, especially alopecia totalis/universalis, showed higher clonality. Scalp samples also yield sequences of resident alphabeta T cells from normal skin.

The material sequenced was skin, taken at week 0. This TCR was sampled from a human donor with alopecia areata. The J gene is TRBJ2-1, the V gene TRBV6-5; tentative D call: TRBD2 (6 bases). For the CDR3, the DNA is TGTGCCAGCAGTTACTCTCCGGGAGTTGGAAATGAGCAGTTCTTC. It yields the protein CASSYSPGVGNEQFF.